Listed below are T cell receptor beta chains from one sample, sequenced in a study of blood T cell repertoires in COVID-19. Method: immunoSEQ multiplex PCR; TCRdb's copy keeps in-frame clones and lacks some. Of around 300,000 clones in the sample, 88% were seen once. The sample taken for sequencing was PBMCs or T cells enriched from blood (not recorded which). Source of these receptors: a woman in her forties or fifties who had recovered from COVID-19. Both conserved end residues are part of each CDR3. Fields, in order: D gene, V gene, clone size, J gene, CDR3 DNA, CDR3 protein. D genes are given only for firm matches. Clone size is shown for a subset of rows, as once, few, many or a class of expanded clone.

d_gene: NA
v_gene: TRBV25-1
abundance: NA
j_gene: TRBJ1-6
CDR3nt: TGTGCCAGCAGTGAATTTCAGGGGAATTCACCCCTCCACTTT
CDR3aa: CASSEFQGNSPLHF

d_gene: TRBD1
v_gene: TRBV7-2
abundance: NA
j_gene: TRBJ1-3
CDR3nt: TGTGCCAGCAGCCCCCAGACAGGGGCCTTAAACACCATATATTTT
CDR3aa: CASSPQTGALNTIYF

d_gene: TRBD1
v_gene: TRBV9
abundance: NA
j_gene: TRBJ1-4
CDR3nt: TGTGCCAGCAGCGCCGACAGGGAAGCTAATGAAAAACTGTTTTTT
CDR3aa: CASSADREANEKLFF

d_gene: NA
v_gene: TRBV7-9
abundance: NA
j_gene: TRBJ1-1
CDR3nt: TGTGCCAGCAGCATGCCCGGTGGCAGGGGATTTCGCTACGCTGAAGCTTTCTTT
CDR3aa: CASSMPGGRGFRYAEAFF

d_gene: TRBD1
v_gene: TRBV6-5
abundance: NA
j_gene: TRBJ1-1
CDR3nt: TGTGCCAGCAGGAAGGGACAGGGGATGAAAACTGAAGCTTTCTTT
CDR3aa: CASRKGQGMKTEAFF

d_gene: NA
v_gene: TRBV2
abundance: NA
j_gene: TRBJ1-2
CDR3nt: TGTGCCAGCAGTGAAAGCCCCCAGGGGTGGGGCTACACCTTC
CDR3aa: CASSESPQGWGYTF

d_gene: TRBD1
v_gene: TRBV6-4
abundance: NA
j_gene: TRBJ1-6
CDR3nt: TGTGCCAGCAGTGACACTCAGGGGGCACAACCCCTCCACTTT
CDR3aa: CASSDTQGAQPLHF

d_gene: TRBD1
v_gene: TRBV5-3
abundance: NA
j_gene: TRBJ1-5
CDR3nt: TGTGCCAGAAGCCCTAAACCGGGACAGGGGGTGGTACATCAGCCCCAGCATTTT
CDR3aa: CARSPKPGQGVVHQPQHF

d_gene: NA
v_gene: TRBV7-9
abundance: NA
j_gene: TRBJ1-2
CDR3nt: TGTGCCAGTACACTCCAGAGAGGGTATAACTATGGCTACACCTTC
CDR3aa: CASTLQRGYNYGYTF

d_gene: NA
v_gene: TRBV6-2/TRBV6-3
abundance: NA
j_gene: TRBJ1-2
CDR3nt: TGTGCCAGCAGTTACCGTCCCGACATGTCTTATGGCTACACCTTC
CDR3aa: CASSYRPDMSYGYTF

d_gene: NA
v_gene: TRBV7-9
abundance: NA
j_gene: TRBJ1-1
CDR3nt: TGTGCCAGCAGACTCGGGACACTGAACACTGAAGCTTTCTTT
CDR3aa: CASRLGTLNTEAFF

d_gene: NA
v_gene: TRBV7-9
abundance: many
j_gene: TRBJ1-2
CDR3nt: TGTGCCAGCAGCTTAGGTCCTAGCAGTGGCTACACCTTC
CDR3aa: CASSLGPSSGYTF

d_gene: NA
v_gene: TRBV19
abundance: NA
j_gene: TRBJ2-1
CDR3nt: TGTGCCAGTAGTATAGCGGCAGGGGGGAATAATGAGCAGTTCTTC
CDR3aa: CASSIAAGGNNEQFF

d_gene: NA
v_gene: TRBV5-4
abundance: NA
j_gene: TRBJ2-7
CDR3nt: TGTGCCAGCAGGGAGGGTACCTCCTACGAGCAGTACTTC
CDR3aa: CASREGTSYEQYF

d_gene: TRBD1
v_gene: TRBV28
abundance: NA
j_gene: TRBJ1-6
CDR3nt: TGTGCCAGCGGTGGGACAGGGGGTGGCTCCTATAATTCACCCCTCCACTTT
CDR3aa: CASGGTGGGSYNSPLHF

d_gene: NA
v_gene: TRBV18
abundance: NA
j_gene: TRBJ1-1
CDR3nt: TGTGCCAGCCAAAGGCAGGGGTCGAGGACTGAAGCTTTCTTT
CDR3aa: CASQRQGSRTEAFF

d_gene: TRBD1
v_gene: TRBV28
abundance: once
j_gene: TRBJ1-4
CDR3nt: TGTGCCAGCATTTCCACCGGGACAGGCAGGAAACTGTTTTTT
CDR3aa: CASISTGTGRKLFF

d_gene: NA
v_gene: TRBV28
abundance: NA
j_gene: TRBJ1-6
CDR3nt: TGTGCCAGCATCTCACAGGCCTATAATTCACCCCTCCACTTT
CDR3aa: CASISQAYNSPLHF

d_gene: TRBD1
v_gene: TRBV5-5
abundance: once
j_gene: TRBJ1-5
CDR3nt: TGTGCCAGCAGCTGGGACAGTCGCAATCAGCCCCAGCATTTT
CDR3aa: CASSWDSRNQPQHF

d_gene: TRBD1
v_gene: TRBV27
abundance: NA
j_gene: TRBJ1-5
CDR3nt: TGTGCCAGCAGCCCGGACAGGGACGATCAGCCCCAGCATTTT
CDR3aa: CASSPDRDDQPQHF

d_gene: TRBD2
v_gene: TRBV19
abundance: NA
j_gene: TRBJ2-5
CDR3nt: TGTGCCAGTAAGGCGGGAGGGGGGCCAGAGACCCAGTACTTC
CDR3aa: CASKAGGGPETQYF

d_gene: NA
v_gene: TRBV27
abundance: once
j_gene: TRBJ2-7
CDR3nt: TGTGCCAGCAGTTTCAAATCGGCTAGCGCATCCTTCTACGAGCAGTACTTC
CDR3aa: CASSFKSASASFYEQYF

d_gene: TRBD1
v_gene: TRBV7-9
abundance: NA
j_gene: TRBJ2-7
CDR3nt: TGTGCCAGCAGCTTAGCGGGGGTAGGGGGCAACGAGCAGTACTTC
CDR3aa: CASSLAGVGGNEQYF

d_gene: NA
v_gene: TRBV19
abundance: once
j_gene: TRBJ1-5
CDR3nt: TGTGCCAGTAGTGTCAGACAGCCAACCTTTCCTTATAGCAATCAGCCCCAGCATTTT
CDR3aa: CASSVRQPTFPYSNQPQHF

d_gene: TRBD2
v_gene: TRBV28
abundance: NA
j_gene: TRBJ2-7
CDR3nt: TGTGCCAGCAGTTTGGGAGGGCCACTCGCCGAGCAGTACTTC
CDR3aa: CASSLGGPLAEQYF

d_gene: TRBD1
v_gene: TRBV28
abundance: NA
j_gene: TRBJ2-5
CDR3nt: TGTGCCAGCAGTAAGGCGACAGGGGCCCTACAAGAGACCCAGTACTTC
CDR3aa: CASSKATGALQETQYF

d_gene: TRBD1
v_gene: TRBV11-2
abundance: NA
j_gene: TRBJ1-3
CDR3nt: TGTGCCAGCAGGAATAACAGGGGACCCGCCGGAAACACCATATATTTT
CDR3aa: CASRNNRGPAGNTIYF

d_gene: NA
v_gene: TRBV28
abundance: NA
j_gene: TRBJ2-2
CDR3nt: TGTGCCAGCAGTTCCCCGGGACACTCGACCGGGGAGCTGTTTTTT
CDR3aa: CASSSPGHSTGELFF

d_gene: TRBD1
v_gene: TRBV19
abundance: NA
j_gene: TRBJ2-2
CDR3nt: TGTGCCAGTAGTACCCACAGGGGGAACACCGGGGAGCTGTTTTTT
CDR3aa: CASSTHRGNTGELFF

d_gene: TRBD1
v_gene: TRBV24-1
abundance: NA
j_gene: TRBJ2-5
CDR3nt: TGTGCCACCAGTGATGCCACAGGGGGCAGAGAGACCCAGTACTTC
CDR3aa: CATSDATGGRETQYF

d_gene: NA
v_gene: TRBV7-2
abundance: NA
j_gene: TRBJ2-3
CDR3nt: TGTGCCAGCAGCTTACAGGGCAGCCGATCTAGCACAGATACGCAGTATTTT
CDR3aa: CASSLQGSRSSTDTQYF

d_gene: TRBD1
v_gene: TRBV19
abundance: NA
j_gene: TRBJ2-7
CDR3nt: TGTGCCAGTAGTCTCGAGGGGGCCACTATCTACGAGCAGTACTTC
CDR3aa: CASSLEGATIYEQYF

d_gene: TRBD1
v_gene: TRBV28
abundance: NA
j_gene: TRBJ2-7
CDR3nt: TGTGCCAGCAGTCTGACAGGGGGCACCTACGAGCAGTACTTC
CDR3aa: CASSLTGGTYEQYF

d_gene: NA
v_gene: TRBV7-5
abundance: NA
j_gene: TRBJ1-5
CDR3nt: TGTGCCAGAAGCTTAGACGCCGGAGGCCGGACCCCCGGCAATCAGCCCCAGCATTTT
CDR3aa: CARSLDAGGRTPGNQPQHF

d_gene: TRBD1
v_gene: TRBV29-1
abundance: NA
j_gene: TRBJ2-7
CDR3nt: TGCAGCGTTAGGTGGGACAGGGGGACCCACGAGCAGTACTTC
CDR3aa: CSVRWDRGTHEQYF

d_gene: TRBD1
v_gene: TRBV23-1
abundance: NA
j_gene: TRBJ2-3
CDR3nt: TGCGCCAGCACCCTGGGACAGGAGGGCACAGATACGCAGTATTTT
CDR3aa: CASTLGQEGTDTQYF

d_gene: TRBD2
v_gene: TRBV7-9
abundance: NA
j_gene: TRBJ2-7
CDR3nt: TGTGCCAGCACCTTGGGGGGAGGGCCCTACGAGCAGTACTTC
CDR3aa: CASTLGGGPYEQYF

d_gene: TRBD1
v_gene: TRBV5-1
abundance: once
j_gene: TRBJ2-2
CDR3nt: TGCGCCAGCAGCGGGACAGGGGGTCCTACCGGGGAGCTGTTTTTT
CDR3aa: CASSGTGGPTGELFF

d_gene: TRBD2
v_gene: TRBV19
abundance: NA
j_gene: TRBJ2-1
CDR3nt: TGTGCCAGTAGTTTAGCGGGAGGTAGGGGCAATGAGCAGTTCTTC
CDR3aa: CASSLAGGRGNEQFF

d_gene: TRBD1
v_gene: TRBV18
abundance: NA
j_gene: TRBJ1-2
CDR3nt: TGTGCCAGCTCACAAGGACAGGGGAGTGACTACACCTTC
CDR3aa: CASSQGQGSDYTF

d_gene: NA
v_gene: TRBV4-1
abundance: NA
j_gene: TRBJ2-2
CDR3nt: TGCGCCAGCAGCCACGGGTACGTCACCGGGGAGCTGTTTTTT
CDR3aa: CASSHGYVTGELFF

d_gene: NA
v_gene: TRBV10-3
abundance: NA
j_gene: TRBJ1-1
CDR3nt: TGTGCCATCAGTGAGTCTGGGGGCCCCAACACTGAAGCTTTCTTT
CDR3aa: CAISESGGPNTEAFF

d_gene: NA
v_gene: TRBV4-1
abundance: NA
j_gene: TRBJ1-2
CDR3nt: TGCGCCAGCAGCCAAGTCTCGACAGACAACTATGGCTACACCTTC
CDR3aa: CASSQVSTDNYGYTF

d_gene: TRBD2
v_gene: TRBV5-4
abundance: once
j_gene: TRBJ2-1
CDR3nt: TGTGCCAGCAGCCTACGACTAGCGGGAGGGCGGGGCAATGAGCAGTTCTTC
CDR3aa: CASSLRLAGGRGNEQFF

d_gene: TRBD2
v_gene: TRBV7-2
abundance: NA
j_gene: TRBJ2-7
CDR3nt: TGTGCCAGCGCCAGCGGGAGGAGCTCCTACGAGCAGTACTTC
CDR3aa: CASASGRSSYEQYF

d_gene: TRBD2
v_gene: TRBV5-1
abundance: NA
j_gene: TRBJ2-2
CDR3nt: TGCGCCAGCAGCTTGGGACTAGCGAGAGCCGGGGAGCTGTTTTTT
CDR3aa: CASSLGLARAGELFF

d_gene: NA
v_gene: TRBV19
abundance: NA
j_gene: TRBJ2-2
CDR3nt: TGTGCCAGTATGTGGGTAGCGAGAAACACCGGGGAGCTGTTTTTT
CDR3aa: CASMWVARNTGELFF

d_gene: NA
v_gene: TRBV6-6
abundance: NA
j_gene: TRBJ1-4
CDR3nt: TGTGCCAGCAGTTACGGAGCGGCCCCGGGCGAAAAACTGTTTTTT
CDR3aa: CASSYGAAPGEKLFF

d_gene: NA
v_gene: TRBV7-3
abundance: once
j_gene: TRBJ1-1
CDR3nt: TGTGCCAGCAGCTTATCAGGGGCGCTAGACACTGAAGCTTTCTTT
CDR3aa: CASSLSGALDTEAFF

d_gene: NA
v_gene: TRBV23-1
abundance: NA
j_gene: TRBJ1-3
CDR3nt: TGCGCCAGCAGTCCGTGGACAGAGCCTACTTCTGGAAACACCATATATTTT
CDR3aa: CASSPWTEPTSGNTIYF